The 26 T cell receptor beta chains reported below all come from one sample, sequenced in a study of monozygotic twins with cystic fibrosis. Profiling relied on immunoSEQ multiplex PCR, and the TCRdb table lists in-frame clones only, not all of them. The table includes over 15,000 clones, over 95% detected once. The specimen was blood. Receptors originate from a girl under 10 years old with cystic fibrosis.

V usage is TRBV7-9 and J usage is TRBJ2-7, with unresolved D. Germline V gives CDR1 SEHNR, CDR2 FQNEAQ (reference sequence). The ends were cut back, 0 bases at V and 7 bases at J, with 16 bases in the middle. The CDR3 has 15 residues. The CDR3, as DNA: TGTGCCAGCAGCTTAGCGCCGGTAGGGTTTGGTGAGCAGTACTTC. Protein sequence: CASSLAPVGFGEQYF.

This chain uses TRBV9 with TRBJ2-2; no definite D call. Germline CDR1 and CDR2: SGDLS and YYNGEE. This CDR3 comprises 16 residues. With 3 bases removed from V and 6 bases from J, the gap between germline ends came to 18 bases. CDR3 DNA sequence: TGTGCCAGCAGCGACACTCGTGGGCAGGTGGCCGGGGAGCTGTTTTTT. Translation: CASSDTRGQVAGELFF.

The chain links TRBV15 to TRBJ2-3; 7 bases line up with TRBD2. This CDR3 comprises 17 residues. The J segment lost 2 bases and the V segment lost 3 bases, leaving 11 bases of the junction unmatched. Looked up from germline, CDR1 is LNHNV and CDR2 is YYDKDF (reference sequence). The chain's CDR3 is CATSRGLGGEITDTQYF. The CDR3 DNA reads as TGTGCCACCAGCAGGGGACTGGGGGGGGAGATCACAGATACGCAGTATTTT.

This chain connects TRBV5-6 to TRBJ2-1; 10 positions match TRBD2. V lost 4 bases to trimming and J lost 7 bases; unmatched junction nucleotides: 8. The CDR3 spans 15 residues. Germline V lookup: CDR1 SGHDT, CDR2 YYEEEE. In nucleotides, the CDR3 is TGTGCCAGCAGCCGAGCTAGCGGGGGATCTAATGAGCAGTTCTTC. Translation: CASSRASGGSNEQFF.

In nucleotides, the CDR3 is TGTGCCAGCAGCTCTGAATTTGGGACAGGACCCTCTGGGGCCAACGTCCTGACTTTC. It yields the protein CASSSEFGTGPSGANVLTF. The V gene is TRBV5-4, the J gene TRBJ2-6, with 8 bases that match TRBD1. Losses at the gene ends were 3 bases for V and 0 bases for J; bases not matched to a gene: 11. Germline CDR1 SGHNT, CDR2 YYREEE (reference sequence). The CDR3 runs to 19 residues.

The chain joins TRBV19 to TRBJ1-1; 7 nucleotides agree with TRBD1. Germline V gives CDR1 LNHDA, CDR2 SQIVND (reference sequence). This CDR3 comprises 16 residues. J gave up 1 base and V 4 bases, and 9 bases lay outside the gene matches. The CDR3 region has the DNA TGTGCCAGTAGTAACCCAGGGACAGCGGGGAACACTGAAGCTTTCTTT. Amino acid sequence: CASSNPGTAGNTEAFF.

This chain joins TRBV5-5 and TRBJ2-3; D is perhaps TRBD2 (5 bases). Germline assignment: CDR1 SGHKS and CDR2 YYEKEE (reference sequence). The CDR3 is made up of 16 amino acids. V gave up 4 bases and J gave up 2 bases, with 17 bases separating them. CDR3 sequence (DNA): TGTGCCAGCAGCACAAGATGGGAGATGGCCACAGATACGCAGTATTTT. This codes for CASSTRWEMATDTQYF.

The chain joins TRBV7-2 to TRBJ1-1; D is undetermined. Germline CDR1 and CDR2: SGHTA and FQGNSA. The CDR3 length is 12 residues. The V and J ends lost 7 bases and 8 bases respectively, with 14 bases between them. CDR3 DNA: TGTGCCAGCACCCCACTCCCGGTGGAAGCTTTCTTT. As protein: CASTPLPVEAFF. The complete variable domain, with remaining parts taken from reference TRBV7-2 and TRBJ1-1, reads GAGVSQSPSNKVTEKGKDVELRCDPISGHTALYWYRQSLGQGLEFLIYFQGNSAPDKSGLPSDRFSAERTGGSVSTLTIQRTQQEDSAVYLCASTPLPVEAFFGQGTRLTVV.

The chain combines TRBV18 with TRBJ2-3; 7 bases line up with TRBD2. Germline-derived CDR1 and CDR2 are KGHSH and LQKENI. The CDR3 length is 16 residues. J lost 1 base, V lost 0 bases, and 4 bases had no gene match. DNA of the CDR3: TGTGCCAGCTCACCACCACCGGCGGGGGGCACAGATACGCAGTATTTT. This encodes CASSPPPAGGTDTQYF.

This clone was recorded only once. The rearrangement uses TRBV7-9 and TRBJ1-2; 10 bases line up with TRBD1. There are 14 residues in the CDR3. V lost 5 bases and J lost 7; bases outside the gene matches: 7. Germline lookup yields CDR1 SEHNR and CDR2 FQNEAQ (reference sequence). CDR3 amino acids: CASSLRQGAGGYTF. The CDR3 DNA reads TGTGCCAGCAGCCTCCGACAGGGGGCCGGTGGCTACACCTTC.

CDR3 protein: CASSEVWDNQPQHF. The CDR3 coding sequence is TGTGCCAGCAGTGAGGTGTGGGACAATCAGCCCCAGCATTTT. The V call is TRBV25-1, the J call TRBJ1-5, with unresolved D. Trimming took off 3 bases at V and 3 bases at J, with 9 bases between the two ends. The germline V gene has CDR1 MGHDK and CDR2 SYGVNS. This CDR3 is 14 amino acids long.

The chain recombines TRBV29-1 with TRBJ1-1; 10 positions match TRBD1. Germline trimming cut 8 bases from V and 4 bases from J; bases unmatched to any gene: 4. Per the germline V gene, CDR1 is SQVTM and CDR2 is ANQGSEA. The CDR3 totals 12 residues. The CDR3 DNA follows: TGCAGCACGGGACAGGGGATCACTGAAGCTTTCTTT. This translates into CSTGQGITEAFF. The full variable domain, completed using reference TRBV29-1 and TRBJ1-1, is SAVISQKPSRDICQRGTSLTIQCQVDSQVTMMFWYRQQPGQSLTLIATANQGSEATYESGFVIDKFPISRPNLTFSTLTVSNMSPEDSSIYLCSTGQGITEAFFGQGTRLTVV.

The chain combines TRBV10-3 with TRBJ1-1; D is unclear. Germline V CDR1 and CDR2: ENHRY, SYGVKD. CDR3 length: 12 residues. The germline V and J ends were trimmed by 8 bases and 1 base, with 8 bases remaining between them. The CDR3 is CAIGRQNTEAFF. CDR3 bases: TGTGCCATCGGCCGACAGAACACTGAAGCTTTCTTT.

This clone was observed once. The V gene is TRBV2, the J gene TRBJ1-1; a possible D gene is TRBD1 (6 bases). The germline gives CDR1 SNHLY, CDR2 FYNNEI. Trimming pared 7 bases from V and 9 bases from J, leaving 21 bases between. The CDR3 runs to 14 residues. CDR3 bases: TGTGCCAGCACCCTGCGGGGGCCCTCATCCCAAGCTTTCTTT. This translates into CASTLRGPSSQAFF.

This clone has only one observation. The V call is TRBV5-5, the J call TRBJ2-7; possibly TRBD2 for D (6 bases). Trimming removed 7 bases from V and 7 bases from J, with 15 bases in between. Germline V gene data show CDR1 as SGHKS and CDR2 as YYEKEE (reference sequence). The CDR3 totals 12 residues. CDR3 nucleotides: TGTGCCAGCGTCGGGAGTGCAGGGGAGCAGTACTTC. It is translated as CASVGSAGEQYF.

The V gene is TRBV27, the J gene TRBJ1-2, with 8 positions matching TRBD1. The CDR3 runs to 13 residues. Germline-derived CDR1 and CDR2 are MNHEY and SMNVEV (reference sequence). V shed 8 bases, J shed 5 bases, and the junction held 7 bases outside the gene matches. The CDR3 here is CASGQGEWYGYTF. CDR3 nucleotides: TGTGCCAGCGGACAGGGAGAGTGGTATGGCTACACCTTC.

The J gene is TRBJ2-3, the V gene TRBV5-1; 9 bases align to TRBD2. J gave up 6 bases and V 0 bases, and 8 bases lay outside the gene matches. There are 16 residues in the CDR3. Germline CDR1 reads SGHRS; CDR2 reads YFSETQ. The CDR3 DNA sequence: TGCGCCAGCAGCTTGGCGGTAGCGGGGGAGAGGGATACGCAGTATTTT. Its translation: CASSLAVAGERDTQYF.

V usage is TRBV7-9 and J usage is TRBJ1-6, with D perhaps matching TRBD1 (6 bases). The CDR3 has 16 amino acids. CDR1 SEHNR and CDR2 FQNEAQ come from the germline V gene (reference sequence). With 5 bases removed from V and 5 bases from J, the gap between germline ends came to 16 bases. CDR3: CASSRGGGPDNSPLHF. In DNA, the CDR3 is TGTGCCAGCAGCCGAGGCGGGGGGCCCGATAATTCACCCCTCCACTTT.

The chain recombines TRBV5-1 with TRBJ2-7; TRBD1 aligns across 9 bases. The CDR3 consists of 16 residues. Trimming took 0 bases from V and 5 from J; bases not matched to a gene: 9. Germline lookup yields CDR1 SGHRS and CDR2 YFSETQ. The CDR3 region is CASSLADRGTIDEQYF. In nucleotides, the CDR3 is TGCGCCAGCAGCTTGGCAGACAGGGGGACGATCGACGAGCAGTACTTC. Combining the CDR3 with reference TRBV5-1 and TRBJ2-7 gives the whole variable domain KAGVTQTPRYLIKTRGQQVTLSCSPISGHRSVSWYQQTPGQGLQFLFEYFSETQRNKGNFPGRFSGRQFSNSRSEMNVSTLELGDSALYLCASSLADRGTIDEQYFGPGTRLTVT.

The V call is TRBV30, the J call TRBJ1-3; tentatively, D is TRBD1 (5 bases). From germline, CDR1 is GTSNPN and CDR2 SVGIG (reference sequence). The CDR3 length is 14 residues. V lost 5 bases and J lost 5, with 16 bases in between. The CDR3 nucleotides are TGTGCCTGGGCGTATCCAGGGACCCGAAACACCATATATTTT. Protein: CAWAYPGTRNTIYF.

The chain uses TRBV13 and TRBJ2-1, with 7 bases fitting TRBD2. CDR1 and CDR2 from the germline V gene are PRHDT and FYEKMQ (reference sequence). The CDR3 length is 14 residues. The J segment lost 10 bases and the V segment lost 5 bases, leaving 11 bases of the junction unmatched. The CDR3 region is CASSGSSGNIEQFF. In DNA, the CDR3 is TGTGCCAGCAGCGGGTCTAGCGGCAATATAGAGCAGTTCTTC.

The genes are TRBV9 and TRBJ1-3; D call uncertain. Germline CDR1 reads SGDLS; CDR2 reads YYNGEE. The V end was cut by 4 bases, the J end by 0 bases, with 8 bases between. The CDR3 has 14 residues. CDR3 sequence reads: CASSPESSGNTIYF. The CDR3 nucleotides read TGTGCCAGCAGCCCAGAAAGCTCTGGAAACACCATATATTTT.

The chain employs TRBV7-2 and TRBJ2-7, with TRBD1 identical over 10 bases. Germline lookup yields CDR1 SGHTA and CDR2 FQGNSA. CDR3 length equals 16 residues. The V and J ends lost 1 base and 2 bases, in that order; junction bases with no gene match: 5. CDR3: CASSLGGQGSTYEQYF. DNA for the CDR3: TGTGCCAGCAGCTTAGGGGGACAGGGGTCAACCTACGAGCAGTACTTC.

CDR3 nucleotide sequence: TGTGCCAGCAGCTCCAACTACGAGCAGTACTTC. This codes for CASSSNYEQYF. V and J are TRBV7-9 and TRBJ2-7; D is unresolved. Trimming cost V 4 bases and J 3 bases, with 4 bases left between them. The V gene's germline CDR1 is SEHNR and CDR2 FQNEAQ (reference sequence). The CDR3 totals 11 residues.

The chain has TRBV29-1 and TRBJ2-7, with 11 nucleotides matching TRBD2. The V segment lost 7 bases and the J segment 3 bases; nucleotides outside the gene matches: 5. CDR1 and CDR2 (germline): SQVTM, ANQGSEA. There are 13 residues in the CDR3. CDR3 amino acids: CSAILAGGYEQYF. In nucleotides, the CDR3 is TGCAGCGCCATTCTAGCGGGGGGCTACGAGCAGTACTTC.

This chain links TRBV10-3 with TRBJ2-1, with D possibly TRBD1 on 8 matching bases. CDR3 length: 13 amino acids. The ends were cut back, 10 bases at V and 7 bases at J, with 17 bases in the middle. CDR1 and CDR2 from the germline V gene are ENHRY and SYGVKD. Here the CDR3 reads CASRGLAENEQFF. The CDR3 coding sequence is TGTGCCAGCAGGGGGCTAGCGGAGAATGAGCAGTTCTTC.